This T cell receptor (beta chain) was sequenced for a study of T cells after yellow fever vaccination. The wider study: Where fractions had low cell numbers, libraries were prepared from them with the SMART-Seq v4 Ultra Low Input RNA kit.

Study observations and caveats: Boosting was followed by the reappearance of most primary-vaccination clones (approximately 95% CD4, about 88% CD8). Though weaker, the secondary response peaked faster, on day 5 versus 15.

UMIs were added to TCR cDNA along with a universal primer site when it was made by 5'RACE template switching. TCRdb re-analysed the 5' RACE reads in MiXCR, keeping a single row per CDR3 protein. The data contain more than 200,000 distinct CDR3 sequences, more than 3.5% of them singletons. This clonotype was observed many times. Its cognate antigen is unknown. The source of this sequence is a man aged 18 to 29 who received the YFV17D yellow fever vaccine. Here the sequenced sample was PBMCs, taken 15 days after the yellow fever booster vaccination.

The chain's CDR3 is CASSLGTGITASTGELFF. The CDR3 DNA follows: TGTGCCAGCAGCTTAGGAACAGGGATTACGGCGAGCACCGGGGAGCTGTTTTTT. The chain is built from TRBV7-6 and TRBJ2-2; possibly TRBD1 for D (6 bases). Germline V lookup: CDR1 SGHVS, CDR2 FNYEAQ. V was trimmed by 1 base and J by 4 bases, leaving 19 bases between them. The CDR3 contains 18 residues.